This T cell receptor beta chain appears in the sequencing data of a study of tumor-infiltrating lymphocytes in primary liver carcinoma. Turning to the study itself: Donors had hepatocellular carcinoma or combined HCC and intrahepatic cholangiocarcinoma. Tissue type made little difference to sample yields of roughly 3.5 to 7.5 million productive TCRbeta reads.

This clonotype has more than one count but fewer than ten. Its target is not known. Study-wide findings and caveats: Bulk unsorted material prevented CD4+ and CD8+ repertoire comparison.

With V trimmed by 2 bases and J by 9 bases, 6 bases remained unmatched. This CDR3 contains 13 residues. TCR beta cDNA was prepared out of roughly 490 ng total RNA by means of a constant-region primer. Each TCR beta library was derived from three nested multiplex PCR rounds that employed slightly modified ARM-PCR. With TRBV1-TRBV30 forward primers and a C-beta reverse primer, the first two PCR rounds were run for nine to eleven cycles each. TCRdb independently ran MiXCR on the multiplex PCR reads; one entry per CDR3 protein. The repertoire includes about 350,000 distinct CDR3 sequences, 65% of them detected once, and roughly 6.5% sits in the top ten. Unsorted whole blood yielded blood RNA, and germline DNA was extracted as well. Preoperatively, peripheral blood was drawn, around 4 milliliters in total.

Sequencing input: peripheral blood. The chain links TRBV12-3 or TRBV12-4 to TRBJ1-2; 7 bases map to TRBD1. The TCR originated in a man aged 35-49 years with primary liver carcinoma and hepatitis B virus infection. CDR3 region: CASSLRDSYCYTF. Here the CDR3 DNA reads TGTGCCAGCAGTTTACGGGACAGTTACTGCTACACCTTC.